These 2 T cell receptor beta chains share one sample of origin, sequenced in a study of cytotoxic CD8 clonotypes in ibrutinib-treated CLL. TCRdb's copy holds only in-frame clones and misses some; the assay was immunoSEQ multiplex PCR. This sample has about 300,000 clones; roughly 67% occur once, and the top ten carry approximately 6%. The sample was PBMCs, taken after 36 months of ibrutinib treatment. These receptors all stem from a human donor with chronic lymphocytic leukemia.

The chain uses TRBV29-1 and TRBJ2-5, with a possible D match to TRBD1 (5 bases). The germline V gene has CDR1 SQVTM and CDR2 ANQGSEA. The V gene lost 2 bases and the J gene lost 7 bases, with 11 bases spanning the gap. The CDR3 spans 12 residues. The CDR3 bases are TGCAGCGTTGAAAAACGGCAGGGGACCCAGTACTTC. Protein sequence: CSVEKRQGTQYF. Variable domain in full (rest from reference TRBV29-1 and TRBJ2-5): SAVISQKPSRDICQRGTSLTIQCQVDSQVTMMFWYRQQPGQSLTLIATANQGSEATYESGFVIDKFPISRPNLTFSTLTVSNMSPEDSSIYLCSVEKRQGTQYFGPGTRLLVL.

The chain combines TRBV9 with TRBJ2-6; no clear D gene. Germline CDR1 and CDR2: SGDLS and YYNGEE. The CDR3 has 15 residues. Trimming took 3 bases from V and 0 from J, leaving 7 bases between them. The CDR3 bases are TGTGCCAGCAGCGCATCAAGCTCTGGGGCCAACGTCCTGACTTTC. As protein: CASSASSSGANVLTF.